What follows is one T cell receptor (beta chain) and its context. Its antigen is currently unknown. Other nucleotide sequences from this sample produce the same CDR3. The data originate from a study of T cell responses to AZD1222 COVID-19 vaccine. CDR1 and CDR2 (germline): SNHLY, FYNNEI. The CDR3 has 14 residues. Trimming at V came to 3 bases and at J to 4 bases, leaving 2 bases not matched to a gene. Study-wide results and caveats: Only five to seven AZD1222 recipients were seropositive at baseline. Unmutated variant regions are reportedly targeted by nearly half of spike-specific TCRs. Clonal diversity may have been underestimated, and the donors were mostly white British, with more females than males. Sampling captured repertoires only after the peak T cell response.

Using immunoSEQ multiplex PCR, the repertoire was profiled, and TCRdb retains in-frame clones only, with some absent. The sample lists 120,000 to 150,000 clones, 88% occurring once. The chain couples TRBV2 to TRBJ2-7; 11 bases align to TRBD1. This receptor was obtained from an adult who received the MenACWY meningococcal vaccine as a control. The source was peripheral blood, collected 28 days after the second dose of the MenACWY control vaccine. The CDR3 loop is CASSEGQGVYEQYF. CDR3 coding DNA: TGTGCCAGCAGTGAGGGACAGGGGGTGTACGAGCAGTACTTC. Complete variable domain (other parts from reference TRBV2 and TRBJ2-7): EPEVTQTPSHQVTQMGQEVILRCVPISNHLYFYWYRQILGQKVEFLVSFYNNEISEKSEIFDDQFSVERPDGSNFTLKIRSTKLEDSAMYFCASSEGQGVYEQYFGPGTRLTVT.